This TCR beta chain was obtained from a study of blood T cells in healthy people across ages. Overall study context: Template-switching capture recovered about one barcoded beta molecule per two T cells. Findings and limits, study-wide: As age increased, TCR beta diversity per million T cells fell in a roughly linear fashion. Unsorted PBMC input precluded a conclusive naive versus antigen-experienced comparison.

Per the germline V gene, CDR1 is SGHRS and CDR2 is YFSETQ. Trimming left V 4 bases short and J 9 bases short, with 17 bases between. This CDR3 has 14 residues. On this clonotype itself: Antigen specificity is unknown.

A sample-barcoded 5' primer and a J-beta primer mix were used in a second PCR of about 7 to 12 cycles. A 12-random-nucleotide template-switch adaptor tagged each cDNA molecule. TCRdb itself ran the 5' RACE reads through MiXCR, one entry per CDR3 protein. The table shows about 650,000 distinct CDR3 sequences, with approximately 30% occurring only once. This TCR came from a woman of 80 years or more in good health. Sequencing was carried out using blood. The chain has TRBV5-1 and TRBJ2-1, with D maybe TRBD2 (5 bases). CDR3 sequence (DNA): TGCGCCAGCAGCAAGGACGGGGTGAGTGGTGAGCAGTTCTTC. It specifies CASSKDGVSGEQFF.